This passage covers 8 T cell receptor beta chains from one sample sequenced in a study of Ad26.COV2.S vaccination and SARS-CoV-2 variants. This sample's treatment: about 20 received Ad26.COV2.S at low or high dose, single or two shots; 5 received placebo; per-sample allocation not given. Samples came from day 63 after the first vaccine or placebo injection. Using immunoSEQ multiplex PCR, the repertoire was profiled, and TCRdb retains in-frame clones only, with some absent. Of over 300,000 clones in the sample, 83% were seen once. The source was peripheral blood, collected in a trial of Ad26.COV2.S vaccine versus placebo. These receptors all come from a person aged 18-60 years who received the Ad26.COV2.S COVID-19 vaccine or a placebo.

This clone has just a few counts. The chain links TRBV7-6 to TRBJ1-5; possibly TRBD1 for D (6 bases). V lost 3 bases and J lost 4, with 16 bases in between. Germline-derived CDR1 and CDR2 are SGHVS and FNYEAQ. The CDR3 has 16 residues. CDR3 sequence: CASSFGGGEWNQPQHF. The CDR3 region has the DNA TGTGCCAGCAGCTTTGGGGGCGGGGAATGGAATCAGCCCCAGCATTTT.

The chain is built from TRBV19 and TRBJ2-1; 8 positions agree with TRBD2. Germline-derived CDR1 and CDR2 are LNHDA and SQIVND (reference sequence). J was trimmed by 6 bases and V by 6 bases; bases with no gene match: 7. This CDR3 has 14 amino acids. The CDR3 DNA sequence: TGTGCCAGTAGGGACGGGGGGGGTCGCAATGAGCAGTTCTTC. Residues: CASRDGGGRNEQFF. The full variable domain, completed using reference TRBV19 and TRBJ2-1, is DGGITQSPKYLFRKEGQNVTLSCEQNLNHDAMYWYRQDPGQGLRLIYYSQIVNDFQKGDIAEGYSVSREKKESFPLTVTSAQKNPTAFYLCASRDGGGRNEQFFGPGTRLTVL.

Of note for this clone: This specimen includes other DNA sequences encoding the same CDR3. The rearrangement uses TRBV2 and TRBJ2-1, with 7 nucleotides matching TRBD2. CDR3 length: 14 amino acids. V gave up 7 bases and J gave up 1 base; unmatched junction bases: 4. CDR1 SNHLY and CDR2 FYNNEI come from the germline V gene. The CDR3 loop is CASTWRESYNEQFF. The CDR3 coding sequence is TGTGCCAGCACATGGCGGGAGTCCTACAATGAGCAGTTCTTC.

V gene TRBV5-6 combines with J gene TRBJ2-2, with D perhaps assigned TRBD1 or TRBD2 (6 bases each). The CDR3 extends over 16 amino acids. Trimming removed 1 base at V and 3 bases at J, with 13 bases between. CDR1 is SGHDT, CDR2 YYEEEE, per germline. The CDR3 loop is CASSLWGADYTGELFF. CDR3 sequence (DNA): TGTGCCAGCAGCTTGTGGGGGGCAGACTACACCGGGGAGCTGTTTTTT.

CDR3 sequence reads: CASSLMDTPTRGYTF. CDR3 nucleotide sequence: TGCGCCAGCAGCTTGATGGACACTCCTACTCGAGGCTACACCTTC. This chain links TRBV5-1 with TRBJ1-2; maybe TRBD1 (5 bases). Germline assignment: CDR1 SGHRS and CDR2 YFSETQ. The CDR3 sequence is 15 residues long. Trimming removed 1 base from V and 8 bases from J, with 18 bases in between.

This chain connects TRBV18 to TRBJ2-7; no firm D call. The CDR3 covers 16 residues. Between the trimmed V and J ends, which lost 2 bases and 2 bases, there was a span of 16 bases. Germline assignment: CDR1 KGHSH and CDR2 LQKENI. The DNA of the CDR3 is TGTGCCAGCTCACCAGGCTTGCGAGCCTATACCTACGAGCAGTACTTC. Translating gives CASSPGLRAYTYEQYF.

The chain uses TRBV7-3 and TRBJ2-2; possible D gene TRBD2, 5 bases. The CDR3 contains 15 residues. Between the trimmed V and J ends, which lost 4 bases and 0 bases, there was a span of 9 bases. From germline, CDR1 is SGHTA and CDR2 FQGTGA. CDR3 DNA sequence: TGTGCCAGCAGCTCCCAACTAGCGAACACCGGGGAGCTGTTTTTT. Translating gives CASSSQLANTGELFF.

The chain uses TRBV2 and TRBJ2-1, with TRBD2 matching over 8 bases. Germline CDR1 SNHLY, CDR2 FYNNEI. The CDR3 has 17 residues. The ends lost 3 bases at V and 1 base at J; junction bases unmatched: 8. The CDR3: CASSDGAGVISYNEQFF. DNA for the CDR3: TGTGCCAGCAGTGATGGAGCGGGGGTAATTTCCTACAATGAGCAGTTCTTC.